The source of this TCR beta chain is a study of blood T cell repertoires in COVID-19 (dated by TCRdb to 2018 to 2021). Concerning the study at large: Samples covering the acute and convalescent phases of COVID-19 were provided by collaborators in the United States, Italy and Spain. The prospective study material was composed of cDNA or gDNA derived from T cells, B-cell-depleted T cells, or PBMCs. Deeply sampled blood TCRbeta repertoires from subjects exposed to, actively infected with, or recovered from COVID-19 were included in the dataset. The repertoires were released in a freely available public database meant as a resource for research on the immune response to SARS-CoV-2. The samples were drawn from the first 160 participants of the ongoing ImmuneRACE study and from 950 to 1,500 subjects provided by 6 global collaborators. The sample metadata nearly always contained a de-identified subject ID, COVID-19 status, age in years and sex. Where available, HLA class I and class II types were obtained from metadata supplied by the sample provider rather than from assay-based typing. What the authors observed across the whole study: Clinical and demographic metadata were provided uncurated, with the amount varying by source and participant.

V sheds 5 bases and J sheds 4 bases, leaving 11 bases between their ends. Reading from cysteine to phenylalanine, the CDR3 counts 13 amino acids. Only the CDR3 region is kept as DNA, spanning 39 bases read in frame from base 1. Per the germline V gene, SGHTA is the CDR1 and FQGTGA is the CDR2. This clone was seen a single time. What this receptor recognizes is not known. No per-base quality is available; no much larger clone lies one base away. The immunoSEQ Assay, a bias-controlled multiplex PCR, was used to amplify TCRbeta CDR3 regions from genomic DNA. In the paper's pipeline: The number of nucleated cells in each sample was estimated from the amplification of reference gene primers within the assay. To quantify the absolute abundance of each unique TCRbeta CDR3 rearrangement, sequence reads were collapsed and filtered. For each sample, productive Simpson clonality was calculated as the square root of Simpson's diversity index over productive rearrangements. TCRdb holds this immuneACCESS table with in-frame rearrangements only. Some clones are missing; in checked studies, unresolved V genes explain under half, and the rest has no known cause. V and J calls and clone size come straight from that table; D and trimming were deduced from the DNA. This sample gives roughly 100,000 clones in total; 84% of them show up just once. The ten largest make up just under 10% of the sample.

Collaborating institutions collected whole blood in K2EDTA tubes following their own protocols. For TCRbeta analysis, collaborators shipped samples in one of three forms: frozen whole blood, isolated PBMCs, or DNA extracted from either of those sample types. This TCR derives from a man aged 40-49 years with active or convalescent COVID-19. Sequencing was performed on peripheral blood. The chain is made from TRBV7-3 and TRBJ1-1; the best D guess is TRBD1, with 6 bases matching. The DNA reads TGTGCCAGCAGCAATCTCAGGGGCACTGAAGCTTTCTTT. This encodes CASSNLRGTEAFF.